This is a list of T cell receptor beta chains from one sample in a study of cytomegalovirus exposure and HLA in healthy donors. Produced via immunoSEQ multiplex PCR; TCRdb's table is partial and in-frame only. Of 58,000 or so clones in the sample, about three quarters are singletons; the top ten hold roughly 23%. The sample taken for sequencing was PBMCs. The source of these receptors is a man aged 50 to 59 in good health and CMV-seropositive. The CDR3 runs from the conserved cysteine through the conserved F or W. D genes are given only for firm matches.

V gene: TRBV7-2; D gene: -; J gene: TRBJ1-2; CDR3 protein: CASSHLRTLSGYTF
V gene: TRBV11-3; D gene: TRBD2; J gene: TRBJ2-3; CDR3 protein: CASSLGGLADTDTQYF
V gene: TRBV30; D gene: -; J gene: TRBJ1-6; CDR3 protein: CAWSEASRAGSPLHF
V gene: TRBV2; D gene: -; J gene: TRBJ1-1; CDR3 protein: CASSGGWTVRDTEAFF
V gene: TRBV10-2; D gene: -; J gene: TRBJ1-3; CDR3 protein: CASKGHTLVNTIYF
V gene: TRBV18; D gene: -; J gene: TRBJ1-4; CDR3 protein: CASSARGDLGEKLFF
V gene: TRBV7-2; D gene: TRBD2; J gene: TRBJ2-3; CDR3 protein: CASSLSGRGTDTQYF
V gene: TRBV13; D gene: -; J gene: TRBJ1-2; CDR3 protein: CASSRRRDGYTF
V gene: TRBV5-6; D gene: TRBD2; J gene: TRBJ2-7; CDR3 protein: CASSFGGAAYEQYF
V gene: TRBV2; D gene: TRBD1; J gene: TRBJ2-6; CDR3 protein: CASSYRGPASGANVLTF
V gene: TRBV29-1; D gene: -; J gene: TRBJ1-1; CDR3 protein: CRGGRDTEAFF
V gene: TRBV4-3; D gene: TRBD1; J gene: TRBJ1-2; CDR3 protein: CASSLTGVHGYTF
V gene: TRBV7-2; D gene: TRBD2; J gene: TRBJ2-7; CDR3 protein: CASSLAPGLGHEQYF
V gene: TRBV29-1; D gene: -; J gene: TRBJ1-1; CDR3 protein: CSVGRGDTEAFF
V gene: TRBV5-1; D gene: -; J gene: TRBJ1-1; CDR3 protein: CASSPGGALGEAFF
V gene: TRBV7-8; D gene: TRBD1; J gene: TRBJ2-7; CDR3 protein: CASSSRPGQGLGEQYF
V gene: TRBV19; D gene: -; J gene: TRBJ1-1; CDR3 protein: CASWTSRNTEAFF
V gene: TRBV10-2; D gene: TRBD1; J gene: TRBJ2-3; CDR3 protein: CASRRPGQGADTQYF
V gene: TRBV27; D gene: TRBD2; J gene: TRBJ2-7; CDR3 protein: CASSSLGAGVSHEQYF
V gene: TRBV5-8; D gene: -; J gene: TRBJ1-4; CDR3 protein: CASSPRLRGAEYEKLFF
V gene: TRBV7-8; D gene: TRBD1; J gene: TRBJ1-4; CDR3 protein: CASSTRQGANEKLFF
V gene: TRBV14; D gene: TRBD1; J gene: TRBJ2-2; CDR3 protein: CASSHWTGVDTGELFF
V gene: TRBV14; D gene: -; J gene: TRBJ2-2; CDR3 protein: CASSPGHNTGELFF
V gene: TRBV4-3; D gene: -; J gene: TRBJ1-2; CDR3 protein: CASSQGTDGYTF
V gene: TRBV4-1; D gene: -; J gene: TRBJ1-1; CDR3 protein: CASSQQGSTEAFF
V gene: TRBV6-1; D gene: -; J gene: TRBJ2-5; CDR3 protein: CASSVGAGMETQYF
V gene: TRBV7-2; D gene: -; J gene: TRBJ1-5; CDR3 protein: CASSPASPGVNQPQHF
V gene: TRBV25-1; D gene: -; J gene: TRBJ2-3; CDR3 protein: CASSGPILGLSTDTQYF
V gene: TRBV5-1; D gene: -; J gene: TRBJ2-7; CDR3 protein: CASSLAHRAYEQYF
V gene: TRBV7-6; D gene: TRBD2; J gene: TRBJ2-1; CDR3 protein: CASSLVREANEQFF
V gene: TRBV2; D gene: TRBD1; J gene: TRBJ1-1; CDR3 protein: CASSEWWDRERPEAFF
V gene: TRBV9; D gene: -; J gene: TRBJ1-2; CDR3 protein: CASSVGAGGYGYTF
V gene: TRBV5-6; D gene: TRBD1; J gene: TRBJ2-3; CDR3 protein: CASSLARQGRWWGTDTQYF
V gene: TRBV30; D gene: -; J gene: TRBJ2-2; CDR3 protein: CAWSVRGELFF
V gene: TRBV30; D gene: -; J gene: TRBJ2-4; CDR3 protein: CAWSGTGNIQYF
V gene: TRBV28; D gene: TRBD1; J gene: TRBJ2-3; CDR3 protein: CASSLAGGTDTQYF
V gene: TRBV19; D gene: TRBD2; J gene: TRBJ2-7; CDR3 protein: CASSIFAGGPGEQYF
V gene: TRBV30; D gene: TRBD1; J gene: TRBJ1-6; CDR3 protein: CAWNGERQGPATPLHF
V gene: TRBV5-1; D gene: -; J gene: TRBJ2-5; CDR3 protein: CASKREPSQETQYF